The 29 T cell receptor beta chains presented below share a single source sample, sequenced in a study of OX40 agonist ivuxolimab in advanced cancers. The data were produced by immunoSEQ multiplex PCR, yet TCRdb's version contains in-frame clones alone and is incomplete. The table shows roughly 100,000 clones, with approximately 93% occurring only once. Sequences were derived from CD4+ or CD8+ T cells sorted from blood, sampled in a trial of the OX40 agonist ivuxolimab. These receptors came from an adult with an advanced solid tumor such as melanoma, head and neck, liver or kidney cancer.

The chain employs TRBV15 and TRBJ2-1, with D perhaps assigned TRBD1 or TRBD2 (5 bases each). This CDR3 is 16 amino acids long. V shed 2 bases and J shed 4 bases, with 15 bases lying between them. The V gene's germline CDR1 is LNHNV and CDR2 YYDKDF (reference sequence). The CDR3 nucleotides are TGTGCCACCAGCAGAAGGGGACGGTCGGGTTACAATGAGCAGTTCTTC. Translating gives CATSRRGRSGYNEQFF.

This chain connects TRBV11-2 to TRBJ2-3; D gene ambiguous. Germline V CDR1 and CDR2: SGHAT, FQNNGV. The CDR3 extends over 15 amino acids. Trimming took 2 bases from V and 0 from J, leaving 9 bases between them. This CDR3 reads CASSLYRRSTDTQYF. The CDR3 DNA follows: TGTGCCAGCAGCTTATATCGGCGAAGCACAGATACGCAGTATTTT.

This rearrangement joins TRBV7-3 to TRBJ1-1, with a weak D call TRBD1 (5 bases). Germline CDR1 reads SGHTA; CDR2 reads FQGTGA. Trimming pared 1 base from V and 3 bases from J, leaving 21 bases between. The CDR3 runs to 18 residues. The CDR3 spells CASSLIPAGPGSYTEAFF. In DNA, the CDR3 is TGTGCCAGCAGCTTAATTCCCGCAGGGCCAGGGAGTTACACTGAAGCTTTCTTT.

The chain links TRBV4-2 to TRBJ2-5; D is unresolved. The J call may be wrong; the DNA end is better matched by TRBJ2-7. Germline lookup yields CDR1 LGHNA and CDR2 YNFKEQ. This CDR3 is 16 amino acids long. CDR3 region: CASSQGVGYFSYEQYF. CDR3 in DNA: TGTGCCAGCAGCCAAGGGGTAGGGTATTTCTCCTACGAGCAGTACTTC.

This clone is a singleton in its sample. The chain employs TRBV6-6 and TRBJ2-7; 10 nucleotides agree with TRBD2. Per the germline V gene, CDR1 is MNHNY and CDR2 is SVGAGI (reference sequence). V was pared by 8 bases and J by 6 bases, with 7 bases of the junction left unmatched. The CDR3 totals 13 residues. Here the CDR3 reads CASRGLAFSEQYF. The CDR3 coding sequence is TGTGCCAGCCGGGGACTAGCGTTTTCCGAGCAGTACTTC.

The chain uses TRBV28 and TRBJ1-5; D remains ambiguous. V lost 5 bases and J lost 2, with 22 bases in between. Looked up from germline, CDR1 is MDHEN and CDR2 is SYDVKM. The CDR3 sequence is 18 residues long. CDR3 bases: TGTGCCAGCAGTCCCCTAGAATTATCGGGCTGGGGCAATCAGCCCCAGCATTTT. Its translation is CASSPLELSGWGNQPQHF.

The genes are TRBV29-1 and TRBJ2-7, with TRBD2 identical over 12 bases. CDR3 length equals 18 residues. Germline V CDR1 and CDR2: SQVTM, ANQGSEA. The trim removed 0 bases at V and 6 bases at J, leaving 15 bases unmatched. The CDR3 spells CSVEEDGLAGGPECEQYV. CDR3 DNA sequence: TGCAGCGTTGAAGAGGATGGGCTAGCGGGAGGGCCGGAGTGCGAGCAGTACGTC.

This chain connects TRBV5-1 to TRBJ2-1, with 9 bases aligning to TRBD1. The V segment lost 4 bases and the J segment 4 bases; nucleotides outside the gene matches: 9. The germline V gene has CDR1 SGHRS and CDR2 YFSETQ. The CDR3 is 16 amino acids. The CDR3 DNA reads TGCGCCAGCAGCCTGGCCCGGACAGGGGAATACAATGAGCAGTTCTTC. This sequence encodes CASSLARTGEYNEQFF.

The chain employs TRBV19 and TRBJ2-5; D may be TRBD1 (6 bases). Deletions cut 4 bases from V and 2 bases from J, with 11 bases between. The CDR3 extends over 14 amino acids. From germline, CDR1 is LNHDA and CDR2 SQIVND (reference sequence). The CDR3 sequence: CASSNVDRQETQYF. The CDR3 nucleotides are TGTGCCAGTAGTAATGTGGACAGACAAGAGACCCAGTACTTC.

V is TRBV18 and J is TRBJ1-1; 7 bases line up with TRBD1. V trimming: 3 bases; J trimming: 7 bases; junction bases outside the gene matches: 11. The CDR3 loop spans 15 amino acids. Germline CDR1 is KGHSH and CDR2 is LQKENI. This chain's CDR3 is CASSPRTGSSVEAFF. Written as DNA, the CDR3 is TGTGCCAGCTCACCCCGGACAGGTTCGTCCGTTGAAGCTTTCTTT. The full variable domain, with the rest looked up from reference TRBV18 and TRBJ1-1, is NAGVMQNPRHLVRRRGQEARLRCSPMKGHSHVYWYRQLPEEGLKFMVYLQKENIIDESGMPKERFSAEFPKEGPSILRIQQVVRGDSAAYFCASSPRTGSSVEAFFGQGTRLTVV.

The CDR3 nucleotides read TGTGCCAGCAGCTTAGAGTCCACCGGGGAGCTGTTTTTT. Protein product: CASSLESTGELFF. The chain combines TRBV7-2 with TRBJ2-2; no clear D. The CDR3 is 13 residues long. Germline V gene sequence: CDR1 SGHTA, CDR2 FQGNSA. V was pared by 1 base and J by 4 bases, with 4 bases between.

V usage is TRBV6-4 and J usage is TRBJ1-2; D uncertain. Germline V lookup: CDR1 MRHNA, CDR2 SNTAGT. CDR3 length equals 14 residues. The V and J ends lost 0 bases and 8 bases respectively, with 13 bases between them. In DNA, the CDR3 is TGTGCCAGCAGTGACTCCGCGGGGTTATTGGGCTACACCTTC. This gives the protein CASSDSAGLLGYTF.

J is TRBJ2-7 and V is TRBV6-6, with 7 bases matching TRBD2. The V and J ends lost 3 bases and 2 bases, in that order; junction bases with no gene match: 4. Germline V gene lookup returns CDR1 MNHNY and CDR2 SVGAGI (reference sequence). This CDR3 is 14 amino acids long. Here the CDR3 reads CASSYRAGAYEQYV. The CDR3 DNA is TGTGCCAGCAGTTATCGGGCGGGGGCCTACGAGCAGTACGTC.

The genes are TRBV7-2 and TRBJ1-2; D gene uncertain. The CDR3 length is 15 residues. V shed 1 base and J shed 0 bases, with 9 bases lying between them. Germline V gene lookup returns CDR1 SGHTA and CDR2 FQGNSA. The CDR3 spells CASSLGGGSNYGYTF. The CDR3 bases are TGTGCCAGCAGCTTAGGTGGAGGGTCTAACTATGGCTACACCTTC. Full variable domain (remainder filled in from reference TRBV7-2 and TRBJ1-2): GAGVSQSPSNKVTEKGKDVELRCDPISGHTALYWYRQSLGQGLEFLIYFQGNSAPDKSGLPSDRFSAERTGGSVSTLTIQRTQQEDSAVYLCASSLGGGSNYGYTFGSGTRLTVV.

J is TRBJ1-4 and V is TRBV5-1, with D possibly matching TRBD1 (6 bases). This CDR3 comprises 14 residues. Trimming left V 0 bases short and J 8 bases short, with 11 bases between. Germline V gives CDR1 SGHRS, CDR2 YFSETQ. For the CDR3, the DNA is TGCGCCAGCAGCTTGGGGCAGGGGAACGAAAAACTGTTTTTT. Its protein product is CASSLGQGNEKLFF.

The chain employs TRBV6-5 and TRBJ1-6; possibly TRBD1 for D (5 bases). Looked up from germline, CDR1 is MNHEY and CDR2 is SVGAGI. This CDR3 has 15 amino acids. The germline V and J ends were trimmed by 5 bases and 8 bases, with 16 bases remaining between them. CDR3 sequence (DNA): TGTGCCAGCAGTCGCGGGGCAGGTCTTTATTCACCCCTCCACTTT. This sequence encodes CASSRGAGLYSPLHF.

The genes are TRBV7-2 and TRBJ1-1; TRBD1 agrees at 8 bases. The CDR3 contains 12 residues. Trimming took 3 bases from V and 10 from J; bases not matched to a gene: 4. Germline loops: CDR1 SGHTA, CDR2 FQGNSA. Here the CDR3 DNA reads TGTGCCAGCAGCTTCGAAACAGGGGGAGCTTTCTTT. The encoded protein is CASSFETGGAFF.

The chain couples TRBV18 to TRBJ1-2, with 7 bases fitting TRBD1. This CDR3 spans 14 amino acids. The V segment lost 4 bases and the J segment 10 bases; nucleotides outside the gene matches: 12. The germline CDR1 and CDR2 sequences are KGHSH and LQKENI. The chain's CDR3 is CASSLGAGQPDYTF. CDR3 nucleotides: TGTGCCAGCTCACTCGGGGCGGGACAGCCAGACTACACCTTC.

The chain couples TRBV6-5 to TRBJ1-2, with D possibly being TRBD1 (5 bases). CDR3 length: 14 residues. From germline, CDR1 is MNHEY and CDR2 SVGAGI. V lost 0 bases to trimming and J lost 4 bases, with 9 bases between them. The CDR3 is CASSYSTATYGYTF. CDR3 sequence (DNA): TGTGCCAGCAGTTACTCGACAGCAACCTATGGCTACACCTTC.

The chain recombines TRBV4-1 with TRBJ1-3; the match to TRBD1 covers 9 bases. Germline assignment: CDR1 MGHRA and CDR2 YSYEKL. The CDR3 is 15 amino acids. V was pared by 5 bases and J by 4 bases, with 6 bases of the junction left unmatched. The CDR3 reads CASSGGQGSGNTIYF. CDR3 DNA sequence: TGCGCCAGCAGCGGGGGACAGGGATCCGGAAACACCATATATTTT.

A single count supports this clone. The V gene is TRBV28, the J gene TRBJ1-2; possible D gene TRBD1, 5 bases. The germline V and J ends were trimmed by 7 bases and 4 bases, with 13 bases remaining between them. The CDR3 runs 13 residues. Germline assignment: CDR1 MDHEN and CDR2 SYDVKM. CDR3 loop: CASIQGDSYGYTF. The CDR3 DNA is TGTGCCAGCATTCAGGGAGATAGCTATGGCTACACCTTC.

The genes are TRBV18 and TRBJ2-3; 10 positions agree with TRBD2. The length of the CDR3 is 17 residues. V was pared by 1 base and J by 4 bases, with 8 bases of the junction left unmatched. Looked up from germline, CDR1 is KGHSH and CDR2 is LQKENI. The CDR3 here is CASSPLALAGLSDTQYF. Written as DNA, the CDR3 is TGTGCCAGCTCACCACTGGCACTAGCGGGACTATCAGATACGCAGTATTTT.

V is TRBV30 and J is TRBJ1-5; D ambiguous. This CDR3 is built from 14 residues. Germline lookup yields CDR1 GTSNPN and CDR2 SVGIG (reference sequence). V lost 0 bases, J lost 5 bases, and 11 bases lay in between. The chain's CDR3 is CAWSVSANDQPQHF. The CDR3, as DNA: TGTGCCTGGAGTGTAAGTGCAAACGATCAGCCCCAGCATTTT.

The chain is built from TRBV6-6 and TRBJ2-2, with 7 bases lining up with TRBD1. The trim removed 5 bases at V and 4 bases at J, leaving 4 bases unmatched. The CDR3 consists of 14 residues. The V gene's germline CDR1 is MNHNY and CDR2 SVGAGI (reference sequence). CDR3 coding DNA: TGTGCCAGCAGTAACAGGGGCGGCACCGGGGAGCTGTTTTTT. Translation gives CASSNRGGTGELFF.

The chain combines TRBV6-5 with TRBJ1-3; 10 bases agree with TRBD1. CDR3 length: 14 amino acids. V trimming: 6 bases; J trimming: 7 bases; junction bases outside the gene matches: 6. From germline, CDR1 is MNHEY and CDR2 SVGAGI. The CDR3 nucleotides are TGTGCCAGCAGCACGTTGGGACAGGGGAACACCATATATTTT. It yields the protein CASSTLGQGNTIYF.

The V and J genes are TRBV15 and TRBJ2-5, with D possibly TRBD1 on 6 matching bases. V was pared by 8 bases and J by 3 bases, with 19 bases between. The germline V gene encodes CDR1 LNHNV and CDR2 YYDKDF (reference sequence). This CDR3 contains 15 residues. Here the CDR3 DNA reads TGTGCCACCTCGAAAAGGGGGATAGAAAAAGAGACCCAGTACTTC. This sequence encodes CATSKRGIEKETQYF. The variable domain in full, completed from reference TRBV15 and TRBJ2-5, reads DAMVIQNPRYQVTQFGKPVTLSCSQTLNHNVMYWYQQKSSQAPKLLFHYYDKDFNNEADTPDNFQSRRPNTSFCFLDIRSPGLGDTAMYLCATSKRGIEKETQYFGPGTRLLVL.

The chain couples TRBV28 to TRBJ1-2, with TRBD1 as a possible D gene (5 bases). Trimming left V 3 bases short and J 8 bases short, with 10 bases between. The germline V gene has CDR1 MDHEN and CDR2 SYDVKM. This CDR3 has 12 amino acids. Here the CDR3 reads CASSLGPWGYTF. In nucleotides, the CDR3 is TGTGCCAGCAGTTTGGGACCCTGGGGCTACACCTTC.

This clone was seen only once. The genes are TRBV2 and TRBJ2-1; TRBD1 agrees at 11 bases. The CDR3 sequence is 15 residues long. Per the germline V gene, CDR1 is SNHLY and CDR2 is FYNNEI. Trimming at V came to 6 bases and at J to 6 bases, leaving 7 bases not matched to a gene. CDR3 in amino acids: CASRSRTGGVNEQFF. The CDR3, as DNA: TGTGCCAGCAGATCTCGGACAGGGGGCGTCAATGAGCAGTTCTTC.

This chain links TRBV6-6 with TRBJ1-5, with D unclear. V was cut by 0 bases and J by 7 bases, with 7 bases left in between. The V gene's germline CDR1 is MNHNY and CDR2 SVGAGI (reference sequence). This CDR3 region has 13 residues. In nucleotides, the CDR3 is TGTGCCAGCAGTTACTCGAATCGGCAGCCCCAGCATTTT. Protein: CASSYSNRQPQHF.